Listed below are T cell receptor beta chains from one sample, sequenced in a study of blood T cell repertoires in COVID-19. Data came from immunoSEQ multiplex PCR; TCRdb stores just in-frame clones and leaves some out. The sample lists approximately 220,000 clones; more than 75% were seen once. Sequencing used peripheral blood. These TCRs come from a man in his fifties who had recovered from COVID-19. CDR3s include the opening cysteine and the closing phenylalanine or tryptophan. D genes are given only for firm matches. Clone size is given for some rows only: seen once, a few or many times, or a class if the clone is expanded.

j_gene | abundance | v_gene | d_gene | CDR3nt | CDR3aa
TRBJ2-2 | once | TRBV6-9 | NA | TGTGCCAGCAGTTACCGGGGAGAACAGACCAGTACCGGGGAGCTGTTTTTT | CASSYRGEQTSTGELFF
TRBJ1-1 | NA | TRBV29-1 | NA | TGCAGCGTTGAAAGCACTATGAACACTGAAGCTTTCTTT | CSVESTMNTEAFF
TRBJ1-5 | NA | TRBV30 | NA | TGTGCCTGGAGTGTACTAGGATCCGGTAGCAATCAGCCCCAGCATTTT | CAWSVLGSGSNQPQHF
TRBJ2-1 | NA | TRBV5-1 | TRBD2 | TGCGCCAGCAGCAGCGGGAGGGCCGTGAATGAGCAGTTCTTC | CASSSGRAVNEQFF
TRBJ1-6 | NA | TRBV5-1 | NA | TGCGCCAGCAGCTTGGGCCTCAGGCTTTATAATTCACCCCTCCACTTT | CASSLGLRLYNSPLHF
TRBJ1-4 | NA | TRBV6-5 | TRBD1 | TGTGCCAGCAGAGACAGGGGGATCACTAATGAAAAACTGTTTTTT | CASRDRGITNEKLFF
TRBJ2-7 | few | TRBV7-2 | NA | TGTGCCAGCAGCTCCGACAAAGACAGGAGCTACGAGCAGTACTTC | CASSSDKDRSYEQYF
TRBJ2-7 | NA | TRBV5-1 | TRBD1 | TGCGCCAGCAGCTTGGTGGGACAGGGAACCGAGCAGTACTTC | CASSLVGQGTEQYF
TRBJ2-7 | NA | TRBV7-2 | NA | TGTGCCAGCAGCTTAGTTCGCGGGCGCTACGAGCAGTACTTC | CASSLVRGRYEQYF
TRBJ2-7 | NA | TRBV3-1/TRBV3-2 | NA | TGTGCCAGCAGCCCCGCGGCCCGCGAGCAGTACTTC | CASSPAAREQYF
TRBJ2-1 | NA | TRBV7-2 | NA | TGTGCCAGCAGCTTAGGGAGGGAGTTCTACAATGAGCAGTTCTTC | CASSLGREFYNEQFF
TRBJ2-5 | NA | TRBV28 | NA | TGTGCCAGCAGCCAGCTATCCGGGACAAGGGAGACCCAGTACTTC | CASSQLSGTRETQYF
TRBJ2-3 | NA | TRBV29-1 | NA | TGCAGCGCTGTAGGGGACACCACAGATACGCAGTATTTT | CSAVGDTTDTQYF
TRBJ2-7 | NA | TRBV19 | TRBD2 | TGTGCCAGTAGTAGGACTAGCGCGACCTACGAGCAGTACTTC | CASSRTSATYEQYF
TRBJ1-2 | NA | TRBV3-1/TRBV3-2 | TRBD1 | TGTGCCAGCAGCCAGATGGTAGGACAGGGGTATGGCTACACCTTC | CASSQMVGQGYGYTF
TRBJ1-4 | NA | TRBV5-1 | NA | TGCGCCAGCAGCTTACCAGGGGCGACCAATGAAAAACTGTTTTTT | CASSLPGATNEKLFF
TRBJ1-3 | NA | TRBV15 | NA | TGTGCCACCAGCAGAGATCCTCCAGGGGCGTTGGGCTCTGGAAACACCATATATTTT | CATSRDPPGALGSGNTIYF
TRBJ1-1 | once | TRBV4-1 | TRBD1 | TGCGCCAGCAGCCAACAGGGGGTGGGGAACACTGAAGCTTTCTTT | CASSQQGVGNTEAFF
TRBJ2-5 | once | TRBV9 | NA | TGTGCCAGCAGCCCAGGGGGGAGACCAAACCAAGAGACCCAGTACTTC | CASSPGGRPNQETQYF
TRBJ2-7 | NA | TRBV10-2 | TRBD1 | TGCGCCAGCAGTGGACAGGGCTACGAGCAGTACTTC | CASSGQGYEQYF
TRBJ2-2 | NA | TRBV18 | NA | TGTGCCAGCTCACCGGCGGGACAGAGGACCGGGGAGCTGTTTTTT | CASSPAGQRTGELFF
TRBJ2-5 | NA | TRBV11-2 | TRBD2 | TGTGCCAGCAGCTTCGAACTAGCGGGAGAGACCCAGTACTTC | CASSFELAGETQYF
TRBJ1-5 | NA | TRBV18 | NA | TGTGCCAGCTCACCATTCCGGCAGGGTGAGAGTCAGCCCCAGCATTTT | CASSPFRQGESQPQHF
TRBJ2-1 | once | TRBV27 | TRBD2 | TGTGCCAGCAGTCTTATATACCCTCCGCGGGAGGCCTACAATGAGCAGTTCTTC | CASSLIYPPREAYNEQFF
TRBJ2-3 | NA | TRBV27 | NA | TGTGCCAGCAGTTTCGGGTCTTCCAGCACAGATACGCAGTATTTT | CASSFGSSSTDTQYF
TRBJ2-3 | once | TRBV10-2 | TRBD2 | TGCGCCAGCGCGGTAGCGGGGGTCACAGATACGCAGTATTTT | CASAVAGVTDTQYF
TRBJ2-7 | NA | TRBV27 | TRBD2 | TGTGCCAGCAGTTGGTCTAGCGGGAGAGCCTACGAGCAGTACTTC | CASSWSSGRAYEQYF
TRBJ2-7 | NA | TRBV24-1 | TRBD1 | TGTGCCACCAGTGACGGCGGACAGGGAAACTACGAGCAGTACTTC | CATSDGGQGNYEQYF
TRBJ1-1 | NA | TRBV3-1/TRBV3-2 | TRBD1 | TGTGCCAGCAGCCGGACAGGTCGAGGGCGGAACACTGAAGCTTTCTTT | CASSRTGRGRNTEAFF
TRBJ2-5 | NA | TRBV14 | NA | TGTGCCAGCAGCCAAGTACCCGGGCTAGGGGAAGAGACCCAGTACTTC | CASSQVPGLGEETQYF
TRBJ2-1 | few | TRBV20-1 | NA | TGCGGAGGACTGTCCTGGAATGAGCAGTTCTTC | CGGLSWNEQFF
TRBJ1-6 | once | TRBV9 | NA | TGTGCCAGCAGCGGAAGGGGTAGGACGAATAATTCACCCCTCCACTTT | CASSGRGRTNNSPLHF